The source of this TCR beta chain is a study of CD8 T cells in ankylosing spondylitis. Findings of the study overall: Characteristic, it appeared, of ankylosing spondylitis blood was a TCR beta motif of roughly eight highly homologous variants. Earlier authors reported some of these motif variants in reactive arthritis synovial fluid and blood. The authors reported significant enrichment of disease-linked clones in matched ankylosing spondylitis synovial fluid. Disease-linked clones displayed a CD8+ phenotype and appeared relatively rarely in peripheral blood.

A remark on this clonotype: The antigen is not known.

The CDR3 contains 13 residues. Losses at the gene ends were 7 bases for V and 2 bases for J; bases not matched to a gene: 6. Germline CDR1 and CDR2: GTSNPN and SVGIG (reference sequence). TCR beta libraries were made by quantitative 5'-RACE with molecular barcodes. TCRdb passed the 5' RACE reads through MiXCR, listing each CDR3 protein once. The repertoire consists of just under 550,000 distinct CDR3 sequences, with roughly an eighth occurring once and the leading ten covering 6.5% to 7%. The V and J genes are TRBV30 and TRBJ2-3; 7 positions match TRBD1. Sequencing was carried out using blood, either unsorted or a sorted T cell fraction (not recorded which). The sequence came from a male donor with ankylosing spondylitis. Here the CDR3 reads CAFGQESTDTQYF. Here the CDR3 DNA reads TGTGCCTTTGGACAGGAGTCCACAGATACGCAGTATTTT. The complete variable domain, with remaining parts taken from reference TRBV30 and TRBJ2-3, reads SQTIHQWPATLVQPVGSPLSLECTVEGTSNPNLYWYRQAAGRGLQLLFYSVGIGQISSEVPQNLSASRPQDRQFILSSKKLLLSDSGFYLCAFGQESTDTQYFGPGTRLTVL.